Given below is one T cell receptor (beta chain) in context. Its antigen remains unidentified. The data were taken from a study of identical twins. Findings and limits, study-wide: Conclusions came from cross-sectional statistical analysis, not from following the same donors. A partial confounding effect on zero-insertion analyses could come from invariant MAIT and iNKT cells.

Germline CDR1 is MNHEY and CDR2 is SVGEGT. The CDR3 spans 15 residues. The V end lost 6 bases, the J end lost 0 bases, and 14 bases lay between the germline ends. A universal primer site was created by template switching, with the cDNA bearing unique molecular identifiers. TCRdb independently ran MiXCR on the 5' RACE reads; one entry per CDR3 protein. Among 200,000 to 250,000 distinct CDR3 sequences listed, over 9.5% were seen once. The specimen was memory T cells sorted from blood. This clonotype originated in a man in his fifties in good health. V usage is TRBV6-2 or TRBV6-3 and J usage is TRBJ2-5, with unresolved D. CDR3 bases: TGTGCCAGCAGCTTAGGCACGGATCACCAAGAGACCCAGTACTTC. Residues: CASSLGTDHQETQYF.